This T cell receptor (beta chain) was obtained from a study of T cell responses to AZD1222 COVID-19 vaccine (dated by TCRdb to the early 2020s). Describing the broader study: Because spike-specific TCR depth and breadth did not differ between the two schedules, AZD1222 recipients who got a second dose at roughly 4 weeks were pooled with those who got a second dose at roughly 12 weeks. A total of more than 230 trial participants underwent TCR sequencing, of whom some 200 had received two doses of AZD1222 and roughly 26 had received two doses of the MenACWY control vaccine. Trial participants were enrolled by age into subgroups of 18-55, 56-69 and 70-plus years, and about 150, 27 and 61 TCR-sequenced participants, respectively, were included in these subgroups. Summary of the overall study and its limitations: The 56-69-year group was small, and its depth increase did not reach significance, likely because of low power. CD4 TCRs associated with the vaccine covered the entire spike protein, and the dominant responses were in regions 160-218 and 743-854. Only five to seven AZD1222 recipients were SARS-CoV-2 seropositive at baseline, limiting conclusions about previously exposed vaccinees. Most participants were white British and females outnumbered males, and the authors suggested that clonal diversity may have been underestimated. Nearly half of unique spike-specific TCRs reportedly recognized epitopes outside regions mutated in the B.1.351 and B.1.1.7 variants. Because no samples from the day 14 peak response were available, repertoires could be characterized only after the peak T cell response. After two AZD1222 doses, spike-specific TCR breadth and depth were significantly higher than at day 0 and than in MenACWY recipients.

Sample time point, as interpreted from the label and publication: baseline before first vaccination. Vaccinee samples were obtained from the UK trials COV001 and COV002, which included a single-blind randomized controlled phase 2/3 trial of AZD1222 (ChAdOx1 nCoV-19) in healthy adults. Trial participant PBMC samples were collected at day 0 and day 28 after the second dose for TCRbeta chain sequencing. The CDR3 regions of human TCRbeta chains were subjected to immunosequencing. Regarding the original processing steps: Repertoire TCRs were matched against a reference library of SARS-CoV-2-specific TCRs generated with the MIRA antigen-specificity platform. Breadth was defined as the fraction of unique TCRs that were SARS-CoV-2-associated, and depth was defined as the fraction of total T cells that were SARS-CoV-2-associated. Each spike-specific TCR was assigned to its reactive spike region and to a CD4 or CD8 class using the MIRA data. Log10-transformed breadth and depth values were compared by one-way ANOVA with Sidak's multiple comparisons tests. Entries here come from immuneACCESS through TCRdb and include only in-frame sequences with V and J called. Some clones fail to appear in such tables; in the studies checked, an unresolved V gene covers under half of the shortfall, and the cause of the remainder is unknown. V, J and clone size were drawn from that table, and D and trimming were deduced from the DNA. Here the sample has some 90,000 clones; approximately 88% occur a single time. The ten largest make up over 2% of the sample.

CDR1 and CDR2, per the germline V gene, are SGHDT and YYEEEE. V has 2 bases trimmed and J has 2 bases trimmed; junction bases matching no gene number 3. The CDR3 has 14 amino acids, counting the end cysteine and phenylalanine. The kept DNA is CDR3 alone, 42 bases in frame from the first base. Comment on this clone: Its cognate antigen has yet to be identified. Base qualities are not recorded, but no much larger clone differs from it by a single base.

The sequencing used peripheral blood, collected on day 0 of AZD1222 vaccination. This TCR came from an adult in good health. The chain couples TRBV5-6 to TRBJ2-7, and 8 junction bases match TRBD1. CDR3 loop: CASSFYRGTYEQYF. The nucleotide sequence is given as TGTGCCAGCAGCTTTTACAGGGGGACCTACGAGCAGTACTTC. With the rest looked up from the reference TRBV5-6 and TRBJ2-7 genes rather than sequenced, the full variable domain is DAGVTQSPTHLIKTRGQQVTLRCSPKSGHDTVSWYQQALGQGPQFIFQYYEEEERQRGNFPDRFSGHQFPNYSSELNVNALLLGDSALYLCASSFYRGTYEQYFGPGTRLTVT.